A selection of T cell receptor beta chains follows, all from one sample in a study of OX40 agonist ivuxolimab in advanced cancers. Profiling relied on immunoSEQ multiplex PCR, and the TCRdb table lists in-frame clones only, not all of them. The sample holds under 60,000 clones, around 90% seen once. This sample comprised CD4+ or CD8+ T cells sorted from blood, obtained in a trial of the OX40 agonist ivuxolimab. Every receptor here comes from an adult with an advanced solid tumor such as melanoma, head and neck, liver or kidney cancer. Each CDR3 is given without its conserved first and last residue. Fields, in order: V gene, J gene, CDR3 protein.

V: TRBV6-5
J: TRBJ2-7
CDR3: ASRRWQGSYEQY

V: TRBV2
J: TRBJ2-7
CDR3: ASSTGGYEQY

V: TRBV7-2
J: TRBJ1-5
CDR3: ASSVTTNNQPQH

V: TRBV7-8
J: TRBJ1-2
CDR3: ASSPRGGRSNYGYT

V: TRBV4-2
J: TRBJ2-2
CDR3: ASSQVRFDTGELF

V: TRBV18
J: TRBJ2-5
CDR3: ASSPPQRETQY

V: TRBV28
J: TRBJ2-3
CDR3: ASSSGTSKLLDTQY

V: TRBV11-1
J: TRBJ1-1
CDR3: ASSLRTDAEAF

V: TRBV6-1
J: TRBJ2-3
CDR3: ASSERGSGRADTQY

V: TRBV5-1
J: TRBJ2-3
CDR3: ASRGLAGLTDTQY

V: TRBV4-1
J: TRBJ2-3
CDR3: ASSPSLAGRRGTDTQY

V: TRBV28
J: TRBJ1-2
CDR3: ASSKQGNYGYT

V: TRBV5-1
J: TRBJ1-3
CDR3: ASSASDRGRDTIY

V: TRBV6-1
J: TRBJ1-1
CDR3: ASSRGPGTDTEAF

V: TRBV2
J: TRBJ2-3
CDR3: ASSEQGRADTQY

V: TRBV15
J: TRBJ2-4
CDR3: ATSPLGREGNIQY

V: TRBV28
J: TRBJ2-7
CDR3: ASTFRVFLEVWLVDVS

V: TRBV28
J: TRBJ2-7
CDR3: ASSSLGQGPSYEQY

V: TRBV11-2
J: TRBJ2-7
CDR3: ASSLDRVREQY

V: TRBV28
J: TRBJ2-5
CDR3: ASRQQGPGETQY

V: TRBV19
J: TRBJ2-3
CDR3: ASSIGRDRADLRSQY

V: TRBV11-2
J: TRBJ1-4
CDR3: ASSLGSVNNEKLF

V: TRBV5-1
J: TRBJ2-7
CDR3: ASSLVASGRGSYEQY

V: TRBV5-4
J: TRBJ2-2
CDR3: ASGDTGELF

V: TRBV27
J: TRBJ2-7
CDR3: ASSLLQGPSGRAREQY

V: TRBV5-1
J: TRBJ2-4
CDR3: ASSSSSLAKNIQY

V: TRBV6-5
J: TRBJ2-2
CDR3: ASSLAGSYGELF

V: TRBV7-2
J: TRBJ2-7
CDR3: ASSLGVWGSSYEQY

V: TRBV5-1
J: TRBJ2-7
CDR3: ASSFRQGYSYEQY

V: TRBV5-7
J: TRBJ2-7
CDR3: ASSLGGLRGPYEQY

V: TRBV19
J: TRBJ2-1
CDR3: ASSIGDQLYNEQF

V: TRBV5-5
J: TRBJ2-1
CDR3: ASSNVNEQF

V: TRBV11-2
J: TRBJ2-3
CDR3: ASLLTSGYTDTQY

V: TRBV12-5
J: TRBJ2-1
CDR3: ASGLYVGGSYNEQF

V: TRBV4-3
J: TRBJ2-4
CDR3: ASSPRPDTGAKNIQY

V: TRBV28
J: TRBJ2-7
CDR3: ASSETGKGGYEQY

V: TRBV7-3
J: TRBJ2-3
CDR3: ASSLGLARTDTQY

V: TRBV18
J: TRBJ2-1
CDR3: ASSPRDKEGNEQF

V: TRBV5-6
J: TRBJ2-3
CDR3: ASSLPPRELTDTQY

V: TRBV5-1
J: TRBJ2-2
CDR3: ASSSMGGGGGPNGELF

V: TRBV6-1
J: TRBJ1-1
CDR3: ATYQRDTEAF